A selection of T cell receptor beta chains follows, all from one sample in a study of cytomegalovirus exposure and HLA in healthy donors. Using immunoSEQ multiplex PCR, the repertoire was profiled, and TCRdb retains in-frame clones only, with some absent. The sample consists of 90,000 to 120,000 clones, about four fifths of them appearing once. The sample consisted of PBMCs. The receptors were gathered from a man younger than 40 in good health and CMV-seropositive. CDR3s include the opening cysteine and the closing phenylalanine or tryptophan. A D gene is named only where the DNA matches it firmly.

J gene | V gene | D gene | CDR3 protein
TRBJ2-2 | TRBV2 | - | CASREGSSWELFF
TRBJ1-4 | TRBV19 | - | CASSINGASPRGNEKLFF
TRBJ1-1 | TRBV6-6 | TRBD1 | CASTISQGNMNTEAFF
TRBJ2-7 | TRBV30 | TRBD2 | CAWSTSGNYEQYF
TRBJ1-1 | TRBV7-9 | TRBD1 | CASSRGQGEAFF
TRBJ2-3 | TRBV6-5 | - | CASSYYHGGGTDTQYF
- | TRBV4-1 | - | CASSQLSSPSSYEQYF
TRBJ1-2 | TRBV19 | TRBD1 | CASSIKQGGYGYTF
TRBJ1-1 | TRBV27 | TRBD1 | CASSLSGGGGTEAFF
TRBJ2-3 | TRBV6-6 | TRBD1 | CASSYSNTGDPDTQYF
TRBJ2-7 | TRBV6-5 | TRBD1 | CASSPGQGALQYF
TRBJ2-7 | TRBV6-6 | TRBD1 | CASSYGTGLLEQYF
TRBJ1-5 | TRBV27 | - | CASSVPGQGQPQHF
TRBJ1-1 | TRBV11-2 | - | CASSLENGPQAFF
TRBJ2-1 | TRBV5-1 | TRBD2 | CASSALAGEENEQFF
TRBJ2-7 | TRBV29-1 | - | CSVEAVSSYEQYF
TRBJ1-6 | TRBV5-4 | - | CASSLRGLGAHYNSPLHF
TRBJ2-2 | TRBV5-1 | TRBD2 | CASSLGLAGRRGTGELFF
TRBJ2-7 | TRBV6-1 | TRBD1 | CASSWDRGSYEQYF
TRBJ2-3 | TRBV27 | TRBD1 | CASSITGADTQYF
TRBJ2-4 | TRBV6-1 | - | CASTGQLNSQYF
TRBJ2-7 | TRBV7-7 | - | CASSLAQSYEQYF
TRBJ1-1 | TRBV15 | - | CATSRVPSANRGTEAFF
TRBJ2-5 | TRBV14 | TRBD2 | CASSQDDSGGATQYF
TRBJ1-5 | TRBV10-3 | TRBD1 | CAISEGGTENQPQHF
TRBJ1-2 | TRBV27 | - | CASKGQGYGYTF
TRBJ2-2 | TRBV25-1 | TRBD1 | CASSRASGTANTGELFF
TRBJ2-2 | TRBV5-1 | - | CASSQIQGNPNTGELFF
TRBJ2-7 | TRBV5-5 | - | CASSSPGQSYEQYF
TRBJ2-7 | TRBV19 | - | CASSIPGLYEQYF
TRBJ1-1 | TRBV7-2 | - | CASSFGGNTEAFF
TRBJ1-2 | TRBV9 | TRBD1 | CASRHRGTYGYTF
TRBJ1-2 | TRBV6-5 | TRBD1 | CATHNPGTGAYGYTF
TRBJ2-1 | TRBV30 | TRBD1 | CAWSVGTGVQFF
TRBJ1-2 | TRBV7-2 | TRBD1 | CASSPGQGRNYGYTF
TRBJ2-3 | TRBV6-6 | TRBD1 | CASSEDRANTQYF
TRBJ1-1 | TRBV2 | - | CASRGEVTEAFF
TRBJ2-3 | TRBV30 | TRBD2 | CAWSVPERGGIDTQYF
TRBJ1-2 | TRBV30 | - | CAWSRQDNTYGYTF
TRBJ1-1 | TRBV5-5 | TRBD1 | CASSLKGQGTTEAFF
TRBJ2-2 | TRBV2 | - | CASSLTNTGELFF
TRBJ2-2 | TRBV19 | - | CASSINVEGSGELFF
TRBJ2-2 | TRBV2 | TRBD2 | CASSEVRASGGYTGELFF
TRBJ2-7 | TRBV6-5 | TRBD1 | CASSFGTGLYEQYF
TRBJ1-1 | TRBV30 | - | CAWSGSPESNTEAFF
TRBJ2-2 | TRBV4-1 | TRBD2 | CASSQDSPRGANTGELFF
TRBJ2-2 | TRBV2 | - | CASRGDYTGELFF
TRBJ2-5 | TRBV5-1 | - | CASSWSFGTSYQETQYF
TRBJ1-1 | TRBV19 | TRBD1 | CASFTGGENTEAFF